The source of this T cell receptor (beta chain) is a study of T-cell reconstitution after alpha-beta-depleted transplantation in children. This clonotype was found many times. Unique molecular identifiers were used to barcode this TCRbeta library. From the PCR reads, TCRdb called clonotypes with MiXCR, one entry per CDR3 protein. The sample lists 440,000 or so distinct CDR3 sequences; approximately 10% were seen once. The sequencing used PBMCs from the stem cell graft donor, collected from the stem cell graft. The clonotype was recovered from a human donor who donated a stem cell graft to a child with acute myeloid leukemia.

DNA of the CDR3: TGCGCCAGCAGCCAGAAGACAGGGAAGAACACTGAAGCTTTCTTT. Its protein is CASSQKTGKNTEAFF. This chain uses TRBV5-1 with TRBJ1-1; 7 bases match TRBD1. Germline V gene data show CDR1 as SGHRS and CDR2 as YFSETQ. The ends lost 4 bases at V and 1 base at J; junction bases unmatched: 7. This CDR3 region has 15 residues.